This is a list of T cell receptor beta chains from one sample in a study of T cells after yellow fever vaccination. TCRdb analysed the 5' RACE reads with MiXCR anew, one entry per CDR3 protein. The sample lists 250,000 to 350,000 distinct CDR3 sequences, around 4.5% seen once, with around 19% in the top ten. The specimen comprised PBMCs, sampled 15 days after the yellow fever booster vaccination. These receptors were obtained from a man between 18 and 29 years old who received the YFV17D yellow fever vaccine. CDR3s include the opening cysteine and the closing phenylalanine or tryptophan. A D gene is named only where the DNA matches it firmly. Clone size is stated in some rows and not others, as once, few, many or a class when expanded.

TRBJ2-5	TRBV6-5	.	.	TGTGCCAGCAGTTACTCGGGATACACCAGCGGGGAGACCCAGTACTTC	CASSYSGYTSGETQYF
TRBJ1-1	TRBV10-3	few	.	TGTGCCATCAGTCGGGGCGAGGTGAACACTGAAGCTTTCTTT	CAISRGEVNTEAFF
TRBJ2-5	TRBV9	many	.	TGTGCCAGCAGCGTAAACAGTGGCGAGACCCAGTACTTC	CASSVNSGETQYF
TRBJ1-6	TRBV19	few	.	TGTGCCAGTAGTATAACGGGAACAGCTAATTCACCCCTCCACTTT	CASSITGTANSPLHF
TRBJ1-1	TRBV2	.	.	TGTGCCAACTCCGCGGGGAGTCGGGGCACTGAAGCTTTCTTT	CANSAGSRGTEAFF
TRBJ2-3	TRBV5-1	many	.	TGCGCCAGCAGCTTGGAATGGAAAGATACGCAGTATTTT	CASSLEWKDTQYF
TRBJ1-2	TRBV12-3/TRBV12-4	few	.	TGTGCCAGCACCCTAGACACATTATCTAACTATGGCTACACCTTC	CASTLDTLSNYGYTF
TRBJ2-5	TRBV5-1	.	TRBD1	TGCGCCAGCACCAAACAGGGGCCCCACCAAGAGACCCAGTACTTC	CASTKQGPHQETQYF
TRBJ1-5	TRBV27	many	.	TGTGCCAGCAGCCCGGTTTTTTATAGCAATCAGCCCCAGCATTTT	CASSPVFYSNQPQHF
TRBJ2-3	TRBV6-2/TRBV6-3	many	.	TGTGCCAGCAGTTACGGGGGGTCGGCAGATACGCAGTATTTT	CASSYGGSADTQYF
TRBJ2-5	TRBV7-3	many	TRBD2	TGTGCCAGCAGCCCCCAGCGGGGGGGCGGAGCGGAGACCCAGTACTTC	CASSPQRGGGAETQYF
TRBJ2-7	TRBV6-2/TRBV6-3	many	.	TGTGCCAGCAGCCCAGCTTCGGGGGTGAGCTCCTACGAGCAGTACTTC	CASSPASGVSSYEQYF
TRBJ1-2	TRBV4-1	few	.	TGCGCCAGCAGCCAAGAATATACGGGAGAAGACTATGGCTACACCTTC	CASSQEYTGEDYGYTF
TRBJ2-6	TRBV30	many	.	TGTGCCTGGAGCCGCAGATCCTCTGGGGCCAACGTCCTGACTTTC	CAWSRRSSGANVLTF
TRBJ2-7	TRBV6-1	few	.	TGTGCCAGCTTCACCCCGACGTCGGGACACCTCTCCTACGAGCAGTACTTC	CASFTPTSGHLSYEQYF
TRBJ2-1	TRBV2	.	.	TGTGCCAGCACCATAGGCGAGACACGGAGATACAATGAGCAGTTCTTC	CASTIGETRRYNEQFF
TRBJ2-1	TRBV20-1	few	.	TGCAGTGCTAGAGATCCTCTTGGTAGGGGCGGGCGTGAGCAGTTCTTC	CSARDPLGRGGREQFF
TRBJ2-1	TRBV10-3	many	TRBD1	TGTGCCATCAGTGAAGGTCGGGGACAGGGGGCAGGGGAGCAGTTCTTC	CAISEGRGQGAGEQFF
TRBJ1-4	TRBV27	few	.	TGTGCCAGCAGTCCGCACAGGGTGGGCGAAAAACTGTTTTTT	CASSPHRVGEKLFF
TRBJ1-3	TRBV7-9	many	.	TGTGCCAGCAGCGACCGAAAGATTGGACGCTCTGGAAACACCATATATTTT	CASSDRKIGRSGNTIYF
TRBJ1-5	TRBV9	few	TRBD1	TGTGCCAGCAGCGTAGGGGACAGGGCGGGTCAGCCCCAGCATTTT	CASSVGDRAGQPQHF
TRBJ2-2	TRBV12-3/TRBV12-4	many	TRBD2	TGTGCCAGCAGTACGGGACTAGCTGTCGGGGAGCTGTTTTTT	CASSTGLAVGELFF
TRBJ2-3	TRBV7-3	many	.	TGTGCCAGCAGCTATAAAGGGGGAGCCACAGATACGCAGTATTTT	CASSYKGGATDTQYF
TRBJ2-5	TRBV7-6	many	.	TGTGCCAGCAGCTTATGGACGGGGGGCGAAGAGACCCAGTACTTC	CASSLWTGGEETQYF
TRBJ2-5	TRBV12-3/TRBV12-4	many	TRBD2	TGTGCCAGCAGTTTAGGACTAGCGGTGGGCAGGGGGCAAGAGACCCAGTACTTC	CASSLGLAVGRGQETQYF
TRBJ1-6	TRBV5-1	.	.	TGCGCCAGCAGCTTGGGGTTATACTCCTATAATTCACCCCTCCACTTT	CASSLGLYSYNSPLHF
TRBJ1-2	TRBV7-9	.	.	TGTGCCAGCAGCTCCGTAACAGACAACTATGGCTACACCTTC	CASSSVTDNYGYTF
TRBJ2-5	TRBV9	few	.	TGTGCCAGCAGCGTAACTACCTCGGGGGTAGAGACCCAGTACTTC	CASSVTTSGVETQYF
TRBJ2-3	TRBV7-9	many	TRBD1	TGTGCCAGCAGCCCAGGACAGGGGGCCACAACAGATACGCAGTATTTT	CASSPGQGATTDTQYF
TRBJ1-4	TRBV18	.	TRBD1	TGTGCCAGCTCATCCACCCCCTATCCCCGACAGGGGACGCCAACTAATGAAAAACTGTTTTTT	CASSSTPYPRQGTPTNEKLFF
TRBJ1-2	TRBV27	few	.	TGTGCCAGCAGTTTATCCGCGGGGGCAGGCTACACCTTC	CASSLSAGAGYTF
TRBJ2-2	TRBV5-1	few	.	TGCGCCAGCAGCGCAGAGCTCGGCGGGGAGCTGTTTTTT	CASSAELGGELFF
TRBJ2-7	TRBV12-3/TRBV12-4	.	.	TGTGCCAGCACCACTGCAGGTTACGAGCAGTACTTC	CASTTAGYEQYF
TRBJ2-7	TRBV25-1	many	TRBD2	TGTGCCAGCAGTCTCCCCGGGGGGGAGCGTGCCTACGAGCAGTACTTC	CASSLPGGERAYEQYF
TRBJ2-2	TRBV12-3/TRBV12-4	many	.	TGTGCCAGCAGTGTCATCGCAGGAAGGGCCGGGGAGCTGTTTTTT	CASSVIAGRAGELFF
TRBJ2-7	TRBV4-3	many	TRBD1	TGCGCCAGCAGCCAAGATTACAGGACAGGGGGCTACGAGCAGTACTTC	CASSQDYRTGGYEQYF
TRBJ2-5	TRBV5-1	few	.	TGCGCCAGCGCGAGTTTGGAAGGAGAGACCCAGTACTTC	CASASLEGETQYF
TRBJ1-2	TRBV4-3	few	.	TGCGCCAGCAGCCAAGATACGGGGGTGGCCAACTATGGCTACACCTTC	CASSQDTGVANYGYTF